This TCR beta chain was sequenced during a study of blood T cell repertoires in COVID-19. Method: immunoSEQ multiplex PCR; TCRdb's copy keeps in-frame clones and lacks some. The sample contains 100,000 to 140,000 clones, about four fifths of which appear only once. This clone was seen a single time. Sequencing was carried out using peripheral blood. The TCR was taken from a human donor in a cohort sampled during active COVID-19.

As DNA, the CDR3 is TGTGCCTGGAGTGTACCCCAGGTCAGCTCTGGAAACACCATATATTTT. This translates into CAWSVPQVSSGNTIYF. The rearrangement uses TRBV30 and TRBJ1-3; unclear D gene. Germline assignment: CDR1 GTSNPN and CDR2 SVGIG (reference sequence). V lost 0 bases and J lost 0, with 12 bases in between. CDR3 size: 16 residues.